This entry describes one T cell receptor (beta chain). PCR primers comprised 60 Vbeta and 13 Jbeta primers. Generated by immunoSEQ multiplex PCR, the TCRdb table keeps only in-frame clones and is missing some. There are around 300,000 clones in the sample; 80% to 90% occur only once, and less than 2.5% lies in the top ten. The sample is drawn from a study of cytomegalovirus exposure and HLA in healthy donors. The CDR3 is 14 residues long. Trimming took 8 bases from V and 4 from J; bases not matched to a gene: 8. The germline CDR1 and CDR2 sequences are MNHNY and SVGAGI (reference sequence). V is TRBV6-6 and J is TRBJ1-5; 7 bases map to TRBD1. The receptor was derived from a woman under 30 in good health and CMV-seronegative. The specimen was PBMCs. The CDR3 DNA is TGTGCCAGCCTCACAGGGGAATATAATCAGCCCCAGCATTTT. Translation gives CASLTGEYNQPQHF.